The clone carrying this T cell receptor beta chain was observed a handful of times. Its specificity is not known. This sample was taken from a study of molecular identifiers for immune sequencing clone quantification. Study-level background: Across replicate runs, RNA obtained from approximately 20,000 or 100,000 naive CD8 cells was divided into five, with four undergoing sequencing.

MiXCR was run by TCRdb on the PCR reads, yielding one entry per CDR3 protein. The table includes more than 450,000 distinct CDR3 sequences, around 21% detected once. V lost 6 bases, J lost 3 bases, and 10 bases stayed unmatched. This CDR3 has 18 amino acids. Study outcomes and limitations: Clones above 20 RNA copies contained over 98% of effector molecules and under 1% of naive molecules.

The source material was naive CD8+ T cells from blood, with Jurkat cell RNA spiked in. Regarding subset: FACS-sorted CD8+CD4-CCR7+CD45RA+ naive T cells. V gene TRBV12-3 or TRBV12-4 combines with J gene TRBJ2-5, with 16 bases aligning to TRBD2. The source of this sequence is a human donor in good health. Some libraries in this study had Jurkat cell RNA spiked in. Written as DNA, the CDR3 is TGTGCCAGCAGCACCTACCCGGGACTAGCGGGGGGGAAAGAGACCCAGTACTTC. Protein sequence: CASSTYPGLAGGKETQYF.